This section outlines one T cell receptor beta chain sequence together with its context. The sample belongs to a study of shared T cell receptors in the human thymus. The repertoire was sequenced with immunoSEQ multiplex PCR; TCRdb's copy has only in-frame clones and lacks some. Of 700,000 to 750,000 clones in the sample, 80% to 90% were seen once. Germline V gene lookup returns CDR1 SGHDT and CDR2 YYEEEE. This CDR3 is built from 14 residues. V was cut by 2 bases and J by 3 bases, with 11 bases left in between. In addition, the sample was reused for a study of human thymus T cells.

The chain uses TRBV5-6 and TRBJ1-2; D is undetermined. This TCR came from a girl less than two years old with a congenital heart defect. The sample comprised thymocytes. CDR3 sequence (DNA): TGTGCCAGCAGCTTCGGAGGGTTGGACTATGGCTACACCTTC. Protein: CASSFGGLDYGYTF.